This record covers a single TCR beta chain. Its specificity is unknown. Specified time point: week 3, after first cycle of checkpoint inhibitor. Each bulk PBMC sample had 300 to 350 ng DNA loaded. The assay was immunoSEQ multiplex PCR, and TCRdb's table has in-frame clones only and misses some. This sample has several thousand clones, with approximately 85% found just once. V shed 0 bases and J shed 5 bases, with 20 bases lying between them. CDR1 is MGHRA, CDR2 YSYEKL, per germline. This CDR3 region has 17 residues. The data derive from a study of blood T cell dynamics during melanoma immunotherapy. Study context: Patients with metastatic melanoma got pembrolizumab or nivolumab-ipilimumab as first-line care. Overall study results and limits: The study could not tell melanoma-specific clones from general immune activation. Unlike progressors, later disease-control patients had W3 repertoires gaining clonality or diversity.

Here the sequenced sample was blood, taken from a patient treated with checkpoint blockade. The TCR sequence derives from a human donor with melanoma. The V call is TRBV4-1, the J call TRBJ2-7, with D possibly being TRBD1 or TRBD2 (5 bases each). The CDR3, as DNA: TGCGCCAGCAGCCAAGATGGGGATACGGGGCAGCTCAACGAGCAGTACTTC. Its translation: CASSQDGDTGQLNEQYF.